These 10 T cell receptor beta chains were sequenced from one sample in a study of cytomegalovirus exposure and HLA in healthy donors. Vbeta (60) and Jbeta (13) primers were used in the PCR. Here immunoSEQ multiplex PCR was the method, and the copy in TCRdb shows in-frame clones only, minus some. Of roughly 100,000 clones listed, 64% are singletons. The sample was PBMCs. The receptors derive from a man aged 60 to 69 in good health and CMV-seronegative.

The V gene is TRBV27, the J gene TRBJ2-3; 7 bases map to TRBD1. The CDR3 has 14 amino acids. V shed 5 bases, J shed 4 bases, and the junction held 6 bases outside the gene matches. Germline CDR1 reads MNHEY; CDR2 reads SMNVEV (reference sequence). The CDR3 nucleotides are TGTGCCAGCAGTAAAGGACAGGCCCCAGATACGCAGTATTTT. It encodes CASSKGQAPDTQYF.

Remarks on this clone: One end of the junction varies from germline; a read error may be responsible. The chain has TRBV27 and TRBJ2-7; TRBD1 aligns across 7 bases. The CDR3 extends over 13 amino acids. The germline V gene encodes CDR1 MNHEY and CDR2 SMNVEV (reference sequence). This CDR3 reads CASSLLGGAPGVF. The CDR3 DNA follows: TGTGCCAGCAGTTTACTAGGGGGCGCCCCTGGGGTCTTC.

The chain couples TRBV10-2 to TRBJ2-5, with TRBD2 matching over 13 bases. V shed 6 bases and J 5 bases; nucleotides not matched to a gene: 3. This CDR3 contains 14 residues. The germline CDR1 and CDR2 sequences are WSHSY and SAAADI. The CDR3 nucleotides read TGCGCCAGCAGAGGACTAGCGGGAGAGGAGACCCAGTACTTC. Its protein product is CASRGLAGEETQYF.

The gene calls are TRBV27 and TRBJ2-3, with D unclear. CDR1 MNHEY and CDR2 SMNVEV come from the germline V gene (reference sequence). V was shortened by 5 bases and J by 5 bases, with 8 bases between the two germline ends. This CDR3 spans 12 amino acids. The CDR3 sequence: CASSASVDTQYF. The DNA for the CDR3 is TGTGCCAGCAGTGCGTCGGTAGATACGCAGTATTTT.

The J gene is TRBJ1-3, the V gene TRBV6-5, with TRBD1 matching 8 bases. Per the germline V gene, CDR1 is MNHEY and CDR2 is SVGAGI. The CDR3 has 15 amino acids. V was pared by 6 bases and J by 0 bases, with 4 bases of the junction left unmatched. The CDR3 region has the DNA TGTGCCAGCAGCGCCACAGGGGGCTCTGGAAACACCATATATTTT. It encodes CASSATGGSGNTIYF.

The table lists this clone with a count of one. The CDR3 DNA reads TGCGCCAGCAGACTTACAGGGGGGAGCACCTACAATGAGCAGTTCTTC. Translating gives CASRLTGGSTYNEQFF. This chain links TRBV5-1 with TRBJ2-1; 8 nucleotides match TRBD1. The CDR3 extends over 16 amino acids. Germline CDR1 SGHRS, CDR2 YFSETQ. V was clipped by 5 bases and J by 2 bases; unmatched bases: 9.

The CDR3 sequence is CASSFLDRGSDTQYF. CDR3 nucleotide sequence: TGTGCCAGCAGCTTTTTGGACAGGGGCTCAGATACGCAGTATTTT. The V gene is TRBV7-2, the J gene TRBJ2-3; 9 bases agree with TRBD1. There are 15 residues in the CDR3. Germline CDR1 and CDR2: SGHTA and FQGNSA. Trimming removed 3 bases from V and 4 bases from J; junction bases left unmatched: 5.

The chain joins TRBV9 to TRBJ2-1; 13 bases fit TRBD2. V lost 1 base and J lost 7; bases outside the gene matches: 8. CDR3 length equals 17 residues. Germline V gene sequence: CDR1 SGDLS, CDR2 YYNGEE. In DNA, the CDR3 is TGTGCCAGCAGCGTAACTAGCGGGAGGGCGGGAGAAAATGAGCAGTTCTTC. Protein: CASSVTSGRAGENEQFF. The entire variable domain, with the rest obtained from reference TRBV9 and TRBJ2-1, is as follows: DSGVTQTPKHLITATGQRVTLRCSPRSGDLSVYWYQQSLDQGLQFLIQYYNGEERAKGNILERFSAQQFPDLHSELNLSSLELGDSALYFCASSVTSGRAGENEQFFGPGTRLTVL.

This chain connects TRBV6-5 to TRBJ2-5; no reliable D call. Germline assignment: CDR1 MNHEY and CDR2 SVGAGI. This CDR3 is 12 amino acids long. V lost 6 bases, J lost 4 bases, and 9 bases lay in between. The CDR3 region has the DNA TGTGCCAGCAGAGACTCCGGAGAGACCCAGTACTTC. Protein product: CASRDSGETQYF.

The V call is TRBV7-3, the J call TRBJ2-1, with D maybe TRBD1 (5 bases). The CDR3 has 15 amino acids. CDR1 and CDR2 (germline): SGHTA, FQGTGA. Trimming pared 5 bases from V and 2 bases from J, leaving 13 bases between. This CDR3 is CASSPTVKAYNEQFF. The CDR3 bases are TGTGCCAGCAGCCCGACAGTTAAGGCCTACAATGAGCAGTTCTTC.